This passage covers 15 T cell receptor beta chains from one sample sequenced in a study of blood T cell repertoires in COVID-19. Here immunoSEQ multiplex PCR was the method, and the copy in TCRdb shows in-frame clones only, minus some. Of 450,000 or so clones in the sample, about 90% were seen once. The sample comprised PBMCs or T cells enriched from blood (not recorded which). Every receptor here comes from a man between 18 and 29 years old who had recovered from COVID-19.

The chain carries TRBV19 and TRBJ1-5, with 7 positions matching TRBD1. The CDR3 is 16 amino acids. Germline trimming cut 3 bases from V and 0 bases from J; bases unmatched to any gene: 5. From germline, CDR1 is LNHDA and CDR2 SQIVND (reference sequence). Written as DNA, the CDR3 is TGTGCCAGTAGTATTTTGACAGGGCATAGCAATCAGCCCCAGCATTTT. Translating it yields CASSILTGHSNQPQHF.

The V and J genes are TRBV9 and TRBJ2-7; 10 bases are shared with TRBD2. The V and J ends lost 4 bases and 5 bases, in that order; junction bases with no gene match: 9. Per the germline V gene, CDR1 is SGDLS and CDR2 is YYNGEE. CDR3 size: 15 residues. The CDR3 sequence: CASSLQAGGPDEQYF. The CDR3 DNA sequence: TGTGCCAGCAGCCTACAAGCGGGAGGGCCTGACGAGCAGTACTTC.

This clone was picked up a small number of times. The genes are TRBV20-1 and TRBJ1-2; 8 bases fit TRBD1. The CDR3 has 11 residues. J was trimmed by 8 bases and V by 4 bases; bases with no gene match: 3. CDR1 is DFQATT, CDR2 SNEGSKA, per germline (reference sequence). For the CDR3, the DNA is TGCAGTGCTACCAGGGGGCAGGGCTACACCTTC. As protein: CSATRGQGYTF.

The chain combines TRBV11-3 with TRBJ1-2, with 9 positions matching TRBD1. The CDR3 is 14 amino acids. The ends lost 1 base at V and 9 bases at J; junction bases unmatched: 6. In germline, CDR1 is SGHNT, CDR2 YENEEA. Written as DNA, the CDR3 is TGTGCCAGCAGCTTAGGGGGACAGGGTGCGAGCTACACCTTC. Translating gives CASSLGGQGASYTF.

CDR3 in amino acids: CASSPAGAGGLHEQYF. CDR3 bases: TGCGCCAGCAGTCCTGCCGGGGCGGGGGGGCTCCACGAGCAGTACTTC. V gene TRBV5-1 combines with J gene TRBJ2-7; TRBD2 aligns across 9 bases. CDR3 size: 16 residues. The trim removed 5 bases at V and 5 bases at J, leaving 14 bases unmatched. Germline V lookup: CDR1 SGHRS, CDR2 YFSETQ.

The chain combines TRBV18 with TRBJ2-2, with D possibly being TRBD2 (5 bases). The germline V and J ends were trimmed by 1 base and 4 bases, with 7 bases remaining between them. CDR3 length: 14 amino acids. The germline CDR1 and CDR2 sequences are KGHSH and LQKENI. CDR3 nucleotides: TGTGCCAGCTCACCACTCGGAGGCACCGGGGAGCTGTTTTTT. Residues: CASSPLGGTGELFF. The complete variable domain, with remaining parts taken from reference TRBV18 and TRBJ2-2, reads NAGVMQNPRHLVRRRGQEARLRCSPMKGHSHVYWYRQLPEEGLKFMVYLQKENIIDESGMPKERFSAEFPKEGPSILRIQQVVRGDSAAYFCASSPLGGTGELFFGEGSRLTVL.

The genes are TRBV6-4 and TRBJ1-5; 9 positions match TRBD1. Germline-derived CDR1 and CDR2 are MRHNA and SNTAGT. V lost 7 bases to trimming and J lost 4 bases; unmatched junction nucleotides: 2. This CDR3 is 13 amino acids long. CDR3: CASKGQGNQPQHF. The CDR3 coding sequence is TGTGCCAGCAAAGGACAGGGGAATCAGCCCCAGCATTTT.

The chain is built from TRBV12-3 or TRBV12-4 and TRBJ1-1; D uncertain. V was clipped by 5 bases and J by 5 bases, with 9 bases between them. There are 12 residues in the CDR3. The CDR3 nucleotides read TGTGCCAGCAGTCCCTCGCGAACTGAAGCTTTCTTT. Protein: CASSPSRTEAFF.

This clone appeared a single time. The gene calls are TRBV6-5 and TRBJ2-7, with 8 positions matching TRBD2. The CDR3 contains 14 residues. V trimming: 2 bases; J trimming: 4 bases; junction bases outside the gene matches: 4. Germline assignment: CDR1 MNHEY and CDR2 SVGAGI. The CDR3 reads CASSYLSGSYEQYF. CDR3 bases: TGTGCCAGCAGTTACCTAAGCGGGAGTTACGAGCAGTACTTC.

This clone occurred a few times. The gene calls are TRBV28 and TRBJ1-5; tentative D call: TRBD1 (5 bases). The germline V and J ends were trimmed by 6 bases and 4 bases, with 16 bases remaining between them. The germline CDR1 and CDR2 sequences are MDHEN and SYDVKM. This CDR3 contains 15 residues. The chain's CDR3 is CASRGEVLGNQPQHF. CDR3 bases: TGTGCCAGCAGAGGGGAGGTTTTGGGGAATCAGCCCCAGCATTTT.

The rearrangement links TRBV14 to TRBJ1-1, with a tentative D call TRBD1 (6 bases). Germline loops: CDR1 SGHDN, CDR2 FVKESK. Trimming shortened V by 0 bases and J by 4 bases, and 15 bases separated the two germline ends. The CDR3 sequence is 16 residues long. DNA of the CDR3: TGTGCCAGCAGCCAAGAAAAAGGCCAGGGGAGCACTGAAGCTTTCTTT. This codes for CASSQEKGQGSTEAFF.

This chain joins TRBV5-1 and TRBJ1-1, with 8 bases fitting TRBD1. The length of the CDR3 is 15 residues. Germline V gene data show CDR1 as SGHRS and CDR2 as YFSETQ. The junction had 6 bases not matched to a gene; V was cut back by 4 bases and J by 1 base. The CDR3 coding sequence is TGCGCCAGCAGCCTCGGACAGGGCTGGAACACTGAAGCTTTCTTT. This translates into CASSLGQGWNTEAFF.

This chain joins TRBV25-1 and TRBJ1-3; D uncertain. Per germline, CDR1 MGHDK and CDR2 SYGVNS. CDR3 length: 16 residues. The germline V and J ends were trimmed by 0 bases and 0 bases, with 9 bases remaining between them. The CDR3 protein is CASSEYEGYSGNTIYF. The CDR3 bases are TGTGCCAGCAGTGAATACGAGGGTTACTCTGGAAACACCATATATTTT.

The J gene is TRBJ1-2, the V gene TRBV20-1; possible D gene TRBD1, 6 bases. Trimming left V 3 bases short and J 8 bases short, with 19 bases between. The germline V gene encodes CDR1 DFQATT and CDR2 SNEGSKA (reference sequence). The CDR3 has 14 amino acids. The CDR3 sequence: CSASNREKSVGYTF. The CDR3 DNA is TGCAGTGCTAGTAACAGGGAGAAGTCCGTAGGCTACACCTTC.

J is TRBJ2-7 and V is TRBV14, with 13 nucleotides matching TRBD2. Germline values: CDR1 SGHDN, CDR2 FVKESK. The CDR3 has 14 amino acids. The J segment lost 4 bases and the V segment lost 4 bases, leaving 1 base of the junction unmatched. The CDR3 nucleotides are TGTGCCAGCAGCCGGACTAGCGGGGGATACGAGCAGTACTTC. Protein: CASSRTSGGYEQYF.